This TCR beta chain emerged from a study of shared clonotypes between healthy human individuals. Study-level information: Every donor yielded three CD4 naive, three CD4 memory, two CD8 naive and one CD8 memory plate.

This CDR3 region has 15 residues. From germline, CDR1 is SGHRS and CDR2 YFSETQ. Trimming removed 2 bases at V and 5 bases at J, with 14 bases between. Sequencing used immunoSEQ multiplex PCR; TCRdb keeps in-frame clones, though not all of them. Found here are about 770,000 clones, over 55% of them singletons; the top ten hold under 2%. What was sequenced was memory CD4+ T cells sorted from blood. Sample subset: CD45RA-negative fraction. The V gene is TRBV5-1, the J gene TRBJ2-1; weak D call: TRBD2 (6 bases). This TCR was sampled from a woman aged 25 to 39 in good health. The CDR3 reads CASSFDTAGNNEQFF. The CDR3 nucleotides read TGCGCCAGCAGCTTTGACACAGCGGGCAACAATGAGCAGTTCTTC.